The rows below give T cell receptor beta chains drawn from one sample of a study of CD8 T cells in Susac syndrome. TCRdb called the immunoSEQ multiplex PCR reads again in MiXCR, with one record for every CDR3 protein. The sample holds around 170,000 distinct CDR3 sequences, 90% to 97% seen once. The sequenced sample consisted of CD4+ T cells from PBMCs. The origin of the receptors is a human donor with Susac syndrome. Both conserved end residues are part of each CDR3. The D gene is left open where the match is weak. A row's size may be missing; if present it is once, few, many or a size class.

v_gene	abundance	d_gene	j_gene	CDR3aa	CDR3nt
TRBV12-3/TRBV12-4	-	TRBD2	TRBJ2-3	CASSRPLAGGPTDTQYF	TGTGCCAGCAGCCGCCCATTAGCGGGGGGGCCCACAGATACGCAGTATTTT
TRBV12-3/TRBV12-4	-	TRBD1	TRBJ2-3	CASLLRQGRTDTQYF	TGTGCCAGCTTGTTGCGACAGGGTAGAACAGATACGCAGTATTTT
TRBV15	-	-	TRBJ2-3	CATSSEWGGHTDTQYF	TGTGCCACCAGCAGCGAATGGGGGGGGCACACAGATACGCAGTATTTT
TRBV30	once	-	TRBJ1-1	CARTRGTEAFF	TGTGCGCGAACCCGGGGGACTGAAGCTTTCTTT
TRBV6-5	-	TRBD1	TRBJ2-2	CASSYQGVGENTGELFF	TGTGCCAGCAGTTATCAGGGGGTAGGCGAGAACACCGGGGAGCTGTTTTTT
TRBV7-9	-	-	TRBJ2-7	CASSSAYYEQYF	TGTGCCAGCAGCTCAGCCTATTACGAGCAGTACTTC
TRBV12-3/TRBV12-4	-	TRBD1	TRBJ1-1	CASREQGVGTEAFF	TGTGCCAGCAGGGAACAGGGGGTGGGGACTGAAGCTTTCTTT
TRBV7-3	-	-	TRBJ2-2	CASSSGAGTGELFF	TGTGCCAGCAGCTCCGGCGCGGGGACCGGGGAGCTGTTTTTT
TRBV4-2	-	-	TRBJ2-3	CASSQGGTGTDTQYF	TGTGCCAGCAGCCAAGGGGGGACCGGCACAGATACGCAGTATTTT
TRBV27	-	-	TRBJ2-3	CASSLLLRGNRDTQYF	TGTGCCAGCAGTTTACTCCTTCGAGGGAACCGCGATACGCAGTATTTT
TRBV29-1	-	-	TRBJ2-5	CSVGTPPETQYF	TGCAGCGTGGGGACACCGCCAGAGACCCAGTACTTC
TRBV6-1	-	TRBD2	TRBJ2-3	CASSPGLAGGPRTDTQYF	TGTGCCAGCAGCCCAGGACTAGCGGGGGGCCCTCGCACAGATACGCAGTATTTT
TRBV7-2	once	-	TRBJ1-1	CASSFGLIGGVNTEAFF	TGTGCCAGCAGCTTTGGCCTAATAGGGGGAGTGAACACTGAAGCTTTCTTT
TRBV9	-	-	TRBJ2-3	CASSVSPGTDTQYF	TGTGCCAGCAGCGTATCCCCCGGCACAGATACGCAGTATTTT
TRBV7-2	-	-	TRBJ2-3	CASSFDYNTQYF	TGTGCCAGCAGCTTCGACTATAATACGCAGTATTTT
TRBV5-1	-	TRBD1	TRBJ2-1	CASSEGTGGYNEQFF	TGCGCCAGCAGCGAGGGGACAGGGGGGTACAATGAGCAGTTCTTC
TRBV9	-	TRBD1	TRBJ1-2	CASNVQGEYGYTF	TGTGCCAGCAATGTCCAGGGGGAGTATGGCTACACCTTC
TRBV19	-	-	TRBJ2-2	CASSIDRGSPGELFF	TGTGCCAGTAGTATAGACAGGGGATCCCCCGGGGAGCTGTTTTTT
TRBV4-1	-	-	TRBJ2-7	CASSQGPGTGSYEQYF	TGCGCCAGCAGCCAGGGCCCGGGGACCGGATCCTACGAGCAGTACTTC
TRBV20-1	-	-	TRBJ2-4	CSGQSAQGAKNIQYF	TGCAGTGGACAGAGCGCCCAGGGGGCCAAAAACATTCAGTACTTC
TRBV20-1	-	-	TRBJ2-1	CSARELAFNEQFF	TGCAGTGCTAGGGAACTAGCCTTTAATGAGCAGTTCTTC
TRBV6-6	-	-	TRBJ1-2	CASSPGTQNYGYTF	TGTGCCAGCAGCCCTGGGACACAAAACTATGGCTACACCTTC
TRBV5-1	medium-sized	-	TRBJ2-5	CASSLQETQYF	TGTGCCAGCAGCCTCCAAGAGACCCAGTACTTC
TRBV5-1	-	-	TRBJ2-5	CASSWQGGIETQYF	TGCGCCAGCAGCTGGCAGGGGGGGATCGAGACCCAGTACTTC
TRBV7-2	-	TRBD2	TRBJ2-2	CASSRLAGINTGELFF	TGTGCCAGCAGCCGACTAGCGGGGATAAACACCGGGGAGCTGTTTTTT
TRBV30	-	-	TRBJ1-1	CAWSVELTEAFF	TGTGCCTGGAGTGTAGAATTGACTGAAGCTTTCTTT
TRBV29-1	-	-	TRBJ2-3	CSANRGTQSRTDTQYF	TGCAGCGCCAACCGCGGGACCCAGAGTCGTACAGATACGCAGTATTTT
TRBV12-3/TRBV12-4	few	-	TRBJ1-5	CASSSVDQPQHF	TGTGCCAGCAGTTCGGTGGATCAGCCCCAGCATTTT
TRBV20-1	-	TRBD1	TRBJ1-3	CSARVGQGWYGNTIYF	TGCAGTGCTAGAGTGGGACAGGGCTGGTATGGAAACACCATATATTTT
TRBV19	-	-	TRBJ1-5	CASTTTAGRGDQPQHF	TGTGCCAGTACCACAACAGCGGGCAGGGGAGATCAGCCCCAGCATTTT
TRBV9	-	-	TRBJ2-7	CASSDNSQGGTTYEQYF	TGTGCCAGCAGCGACAATTCGCAGGGGGGCACCACCTACGAGCAGTACTTC
TRBV30	-	-	TRBJ2-3	CAWRFRTSTDTQYF	TGTGCCTGGAGGTTCCGGACAAGCACAGATACGCAGTATTTT